This T cell receptor beta chain comes out of a study of regulatory T cells in long-lasting Graves disease. The trim removed 2 bases at V and 3 bases at J, leaving 1 base unmatched. In germline, CDR1 is SGHRS, CDR2 YFSETQ. The CDR3 contains 13 residues. Building of the TCR beta libraries involved iRepertoire HTBI primers and Arm-PCR of CDR3 regions. TCRdb ran MiXCR on the multiplex PCR reads and lists one entry per CDR3 protein. This repertoire shows roughly 360,000 distinct CDR3 sequences, roughly 20% found once; its top ten account for roughly a quarter. This clonotype was recorded many times. Its target is unknown. Regarding the study as a whole: The study found TRBV28, TRBJ1-2 and TRBJ2-5 favored in persistent disease. The study found lower TCR diversity in persistent Graves' patients than in newly diagnosed ones.

Documented time point: persistent/refractory GD, antithyroid drugs over 5 years with positive TRAb. Construction of the TCR library relied on RNA isolated from PBMCs. This TCR derives from a woman between 40 and 55 years old with Graves disease. The genes are TRBV5-1 and TRBJ1-1, with 7 bases identical to TRBD1. Here the sequenced sample was peripheral blood mononuclear cells (PBMCs), taken when the disease was refractory, from a patient treated with antithyroid drugs. The CDR3 here is CASSFDRDTEAFF. CDR3 DNA sequence: TGCGCCAGCAGCTTCGACAGGGACACTGAAGCTTTCTTT.